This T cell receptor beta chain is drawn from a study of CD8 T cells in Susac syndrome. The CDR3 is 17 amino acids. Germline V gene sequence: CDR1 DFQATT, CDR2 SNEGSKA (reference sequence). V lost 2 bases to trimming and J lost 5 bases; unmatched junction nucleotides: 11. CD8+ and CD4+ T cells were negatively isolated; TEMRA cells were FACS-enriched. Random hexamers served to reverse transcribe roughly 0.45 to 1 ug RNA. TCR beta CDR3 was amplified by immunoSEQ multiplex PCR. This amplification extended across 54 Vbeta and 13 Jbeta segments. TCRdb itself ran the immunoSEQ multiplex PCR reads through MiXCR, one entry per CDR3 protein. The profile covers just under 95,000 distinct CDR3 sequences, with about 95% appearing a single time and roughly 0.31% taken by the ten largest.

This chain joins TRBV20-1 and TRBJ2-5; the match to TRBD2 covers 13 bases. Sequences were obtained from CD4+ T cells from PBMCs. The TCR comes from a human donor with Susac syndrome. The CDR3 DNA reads TGCAGTGCTAGACCGACCACTAGCGGGGGGGCCCTTGAGACCCAGTACTTC. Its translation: CSARPTTSGGALETQYF.